This T cell receptor (beta chain) derives from a study of lymphopenia after photon versus proton radiotherapy. General study findings and limits: Relative stability marked proton patients; photon patients lost diversity and naive cells. A bigger post-nadir fall in TCR diversity correlated inversely with survival time in deceased patients. Only patients who died were analyzed for survival; proton advantage is unproven. After lymphocyte nadir, photon-treated repertoires showed oligoclonal expansion, especially CD8+ Temra.

A remark on this clone: Its antigen is unidentified.

Clones were sequenced by immunoSEQ multiplex PCR, and TCRdb holds only the in-frame ones, with some missing. The profile shows fewer than 50,000 clones, less than 90% of them singletons. The V segment lost 7 bases and the J segment 4 bases; nucleotides outside the gene matches: 5. Germline V lookup: CDR1 MNHNY, CDR2 SVGAGI (reference sequence). This CDR3 is 14 amino acids long. The V and J genes are TRBV6-6 and TRBJ2-1; 9 nucleotides match TRBD2. The receptor was derived from a man aged 35-49 years with gastric cancer. Material: peripheral blood, obtained from a patient treated with photon-based radiotherapy. The CDR3 bases are TGTGCCAGCACCCTTAGCGGGAGTTACAATGAGCAGTTCTTC. This translates into CASTLSGSYNEQFF.